This TCR beta chain was found in a study of shared clonotypes between healthy human individuals. About the research overall: There were three CD4 naive, three CD4 memory, two CD8 naive and one CD8 memory plates per donor.

For each subset, genomic DNA was distributed in equal portions over several immunoSEQ plates. The repertoire was sequenced with immunoSEQ multiplex PCR; TCRdb's copy has only in-frame clones and lacks some. The table includes 750,000 to 1,000,000 clones, 80% to 95% detected once. It was CD45RO-negative cells, positively selected for CCR7, that made up naive CD8 cells, with terminally differentiated effector memory CD45RA+ cells excluded. Free of recent acute infections or vaccinations, the donors were healthy HIV-negative adults. The donors, all of them Caucasian adults, lived in Nashville, Tennessee. The V gene end was trimmed by 2 bases and the J gene end by 8 bases; junction bases not matched to a gene: 6. CDR3 length equals 14 residues. Looked up from germline, CDR1 is MNHEY and CDR2 is SMNVEV (reference sequence).

The rearrangement links TRBV27 to TRBJ2-1; TRBD2 matches at 7 bases. The specimen was naive CD8+ T cells sorted from blood. This receptor was obtained from a man aged 30 to 45 in good health. The CDR3 nucleotides are TGTGCCAGCAGTTTAGGGCGGGAGCGCTATGAGCAGTTCTTC. It yields the protein CASSLGRERYEQFF.